The T cell receptor beta chain described here comes from a study of control samples from healthy donors and cancer patients (TCRdb year 2020). The library came from the immunoSEQ multiplex PCR assay. TCRdb's version of the immuneACCESS table is confined to in-frame rearrangements and falls short of the full clone set. An unresolved V gene accounts for under half of the shortfall where checked; the remainder is of unknown origin. The sample table contains approximately 99,000 clones; only one count was recorded for approximately 82% of them. The ten largest make up approximately 7% of the sample. This clone was seen more than once but under ten times. Its antigen remains unidentified. Per-base quality was not reported, and no clone a single base away is much larger than it. Counted from cysteine to phenylalanine, this CDR3 has 13 amino acids. Left in the record is the CDR3 DNA by itself, 39 bases read in frame from the first base. For CDR1 and CDR2, the germline V gene lists SGHTA and FQGNSA. V is shortened by 5 bases, J by 8 bases, and the region joining them spans 15 bases.

The chain is encoded by TRBV7-2 joined to TRBJ1-2; no D gene can be assigned with confidence. This clonotype originated in a man between 18 and 35 years old in good health. The sequenced sample was blood. The sequence in DNA is TGTGCCAGCAGCGCGGCCGAATGGGAAGGCTACACCTTC. Its amino acids are CASSAAEWEGYTF.